This entry features one T cell receptor beta chain sequence. What it binds is unknown. The sample comes from a study of shared clonotypes between healthy human individuals. General study findings and limits: Naive CD4 clonotypes overlapped across a handful of donors at approximately 5.5%. Blood was the only sampled material, and tissue repertoires likely differ.

Produced via immunoSEQ multiplex PCR; TCRdb's table is partial and in-frame only. The sample gives roughly 2.6 million clones, more than 90% of which show up once; roughly 0.14% is in the top ten. The CDR3 runs to 14 residues. Germline lookup yields CDR1 SNHLY and CDR2 FYNNEI. V dropped 9 bases and J dropped 2; count of bases not matched to a gene: 6. Donors were healthy HIV-negative adults without recent acute infections or vaccinations. The receptor was derived from a man between 18 and 29 years old in good health. Material for sequencing was naive CD4+ T cells sorted from blood. Noted subset: CD45RA+ positively selected. The V and J genes are TRBV2 and TRBJ2-5, with TRBD1 matching 10 bases. This chain's CDR3 is CASHRDRGQETQYF. The CDR3 DNA follows: TGTGCCAGTCACCGGGACAGGGGACAAGAGACCCAGTACTTC.